The entry below gives a single T cell receptor beta chain sequence along with its context. What this receptor recognizes is not known. Per-base quality was not reported, and no clone a single base away is much larger than it. The sequencing machine was an Illumina Genome Analyzer IIx. The public reads were quality trimmed at Q25 with fastp and then assembled into clones with MiXCR by TCRdb, keeping productive beta chains. CDR3 protein sequences are deduplicated, and each keeps its most common genes and DNA. The sample includes 12,000 to 15,000 distinct CDR3 sequences, with about 38% observed a single time. The top ten clonotypes cover about 16% of the sample. The data stem from a study (dated by TCRdb to 2013 to 2014). The CDR3 sequence holds 14 residues, the cysteine and phenylalanine included. The entry retains the CDR3 DNA only, 42 bases that are in frame from base 1. The germline V gene yields SGDLS for CDR1 and YYNGEE for CDR2. V loses 6 bases of germline sequence and J loses 1 base, and the interval between the two ends is 12 bases.

The origin of this receptor is a human donor. The V gene is TRBV9 and the J gene is TRBJ2-3; there is no confident call for the D gene. The sample was blood. The DNA sequence follows: TGTGCCAGCACGTCCCGCAGCGGCACAGATACGCAGTATTTT. Translated, it reads CASTSRSGTDTQYF. Here the CDR3 is joined to the reference TRBV9 and TRBJ2-3 genes, and the full variable domain is: DSGVTQTPKHLITATGQRVTLRCSPRSGDLSVYWYQQSLDQGLQFLIQYYNGEERAKGNILERFSAQQFPDLHSELNLSSLELGDSALYFCASTSRSGTDTQYFGPGTRLTVL.